Listed below are T cell receptor beta chains from one sample, sequenced in a study of T cell repertoires in cytomegalovirus infection. TCRdb ran MiXCR on the reads and lists one entry per CDR3 protein. The sample contains approximately 990,000 distinct CDR3 sequences, about a third of which appear only once. These receptors are not linked to any known antigen. Source: cultured CD8+ T cells from PBMCs, taken from culture after CMV antigen stimulation. Receptors were obtained from a human donor in good health (CMV status not recorded). Some clones in this sample may be carry-over from other donors' samples. Both conserved end residues are part of each CDR3. The order of the fields is J gene, clone size, V gene, D gene, CDR3 DNA, CDR3 protein. The D gene is left open where the match is weak. Not every row has a clone size; where given, it reads once, few, many or a size class.

j_gene: TRBJ1-6; abundance: many; v_gene: TRBV19; d_gene: .; CDR3nt: TGTGCCAGTAGTCCCGGGAGGTGGCGCAGGCCGGGGGGACCCCTCCACTTT; CDR3aa: CASSPGRWRRPGGPLHF
j_gene: TRBJ1-1; abundance: few; v_gene: TRBV6-2/TRBV6-3; d_gene: .; CDR3nt: TGTGCCAGCAGTATGGGATGGAACACTGAAGCTTTCTTT; CDR3aa: CASSMGWNTEAFF
j_gene: TRBJ1-5; abundance: .; v_gene: TRBV6-2/TRBV6-3; d_gene: .; CDR3nt: TGTGCCACTGGATCGGGGGGGGCTTATCAGCCCCAGCATTTT; CDR3aa: CATGSGGAYQPQHF
j_gene: TRBJ2-1; abundance: .; v_gene: TRBV29-1; d_gene: .; CDR3nt: TGCAGCGCCGTGGGGGACGTGATCAATGAGCAGTTCTTC; CDR3aa: CSAVGDVINEQFF
j_gene: TRBJ1-4; abundance: .; v_gene: TRBV7-3; d_gene: TRBD1; CDR3nt: TGTGCCAGCAGCCAACGGGACAGGCGAGGGGAAAAACTGTTTTTT; CDR3aa: CASSQRDRRGEKLFF
j_gene: TRBJ1-2; abundance: few; v_gene: TRBV29-1; d_gene: .; CDR3nt: TGCAGCGTTTGGACAGCCTATGGCTACACCTTC; CDR3aa: CSVWTAYGYTF
j_gene: TRBJ1-2; abundance: .; v_gene: TRBV5-1; d_gene: .; CDR3nt: TGCGCCAGCAGCGCACCGATAGGAGGAAATGGCTACACCTTC; CDR3aa: CASSAPIGGNGYTF
j_gene: TRBJ2-5; abundance: few; v_gene: TRBV7-8; d_gene: .; CDR3nt: TGTGCCAGCAGCTTAGGTTCTACTACCCCAATAGGGACCCAGTACTTC; CDR3aa: CASSLGSTTPIGTQYF
j_gene: TRBJ2-3; abundance: few; v_gene: TRBV4-1; d_gene: TRBD2; CDR3nt: TGCGCCAGCAGCCAAGATGGGCTAGCGGGGGCGGATACGCAGTATTTT; CDR3aa: CASSQDGLAGADTQYF
j_gene: TRBJ2-1; abundance: few; v_gene: TRBV19; d_gene: .; CDR3nt: TGTGCCAGTAGTCCTTTGGGGGGGGCCTTCCTCAATGAGCAGTTCTTC; CDR3aa: CASSPLGGAFLNEQFF
j_gene: TRBJ2-1; abundance: few; v_gene: TRBV2; d_gene: .; CDR3nt: TGTGCCAGCAGCTGGACTAGGGGGGACTACAATGAGCAGTTCTTC; CDR3aa: CASSWTRGDYNEQFF
j_gene: TRBJ2-6; abundance: .; v_gene: TRBV3-1; d_gene: .; CDR3nt: TGTGCCAGCAGCCACACGAGCTCTGGGGCCAACGTCCTGACTTTC; CDR3aa: CASSHTSSGANVLTF
j_gene: TRBJ1-1; abundance: few; v_gene: TRBV6-6; d_gene: TRBD1; CDR3nt: TGTGCCAGCAGACAGGGGGGGGATGAAGCTTTCTTT; CDR3aa: CASRQGGDEAFF
j_gene: TRBJ2-7; abundance: .; v_gene: TRBV7-2; d_gene: .; CDR3nt: TGTGCCAGCAGCCCACAGCACAGGGATGGTTTGTACGAGCAGTACTTC; CDR3aa: CASSPQHRDGLYEQYF
j_gene: TRBJ2-1; abundance: many; v_gene: TRBV7-8; d_gene: .; CDR3nt: TGTGCCAGCAGCTTGATTCGTAGGGCAAGCAATGAGCAGTTCTTC; CDR3aa: CASSLIRRASNEQFF
j_gene: TRBJ2-5; abundance: many; v_gene: TRBV11-1; d_gene: TRBD2; CDR3nt: TGTGCCAGCAGCAACCGGACTAGCGGGGGTACGGAGACCCAGTACTTC; CDR3aa: CASSNRTSGGTETQYF